This T cell receptor beta chain was captured in a study of vaccination and CD4 T cells after COVID-19. The CDR3 has 13 residues. The treatment is: roughly 10-day PBMC culture with coronavirus spike peptide pools or control peptides (ViraFEST assay). Sequencing of the DNA from cultured CD4+ T cells was carried out with the Oncomine TCR Beta short-read assay. TCRdb itself ran the PCR reads through MiXCR, one entry per CDR3 protein. The sample lists some 11,000 distinct CDR3 sequences, 70% occurring once. About this clonotype: Its specificity is not known.

Input material: CD4+ T cells from blood, cultured in vitro. This chain connects TRBV21-1 to TRBJ1-5. TRBV21-1 is a known pseudogene. This clonotype was obtained from a human donor who had recovered from COVID-19. CDR3 loop: CASSKAGRTPQHF. CDR3 DNA: TGTGCCAGCAGCAAAGCTGGCAGGACGCCCCAGCATTTT.